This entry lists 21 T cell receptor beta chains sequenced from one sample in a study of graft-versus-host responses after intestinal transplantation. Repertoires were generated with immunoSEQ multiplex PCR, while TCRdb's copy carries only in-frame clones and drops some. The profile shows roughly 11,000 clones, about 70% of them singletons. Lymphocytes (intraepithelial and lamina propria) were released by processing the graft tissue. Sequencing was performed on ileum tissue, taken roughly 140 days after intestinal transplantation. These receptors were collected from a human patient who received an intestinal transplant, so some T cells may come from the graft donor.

CDR3 amino acids: CASSPDRGAYEQYF. In DNA form, the CDR3 reads TGTGCCAGCAGCCCGGACAGAGGGGCCTACGAGCAGTACTTC. This sequence joins TRBV7-2 and TRBJ2-7; tentatively, D is TRBD1 (6 bases). The CDR3 has 14 amino acids. The germline V and J ends were trimmed by 5 bases and 2 bases, with 13 bases remaining between them. Germline V lookup: CDR1 SGHTA, CDR2 FQGNSA.

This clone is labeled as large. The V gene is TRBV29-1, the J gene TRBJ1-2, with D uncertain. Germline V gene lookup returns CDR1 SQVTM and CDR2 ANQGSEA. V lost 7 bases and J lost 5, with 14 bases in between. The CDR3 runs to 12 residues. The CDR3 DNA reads TGCAGCGGAGGGTCCGAGTCTTATGGCTACACCTTC. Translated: CSGGSESYGYTF.

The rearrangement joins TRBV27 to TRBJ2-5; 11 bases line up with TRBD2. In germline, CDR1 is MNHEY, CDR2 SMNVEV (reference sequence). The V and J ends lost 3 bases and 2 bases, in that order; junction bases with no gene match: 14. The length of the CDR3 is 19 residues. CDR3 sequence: CASSLRTRTSGGNQETQYF. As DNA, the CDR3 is TGTGCCAGCAGTTTGAGAACCCGAACTAGCGGGGGTAATCAAGAGACCCAGTACTTC.

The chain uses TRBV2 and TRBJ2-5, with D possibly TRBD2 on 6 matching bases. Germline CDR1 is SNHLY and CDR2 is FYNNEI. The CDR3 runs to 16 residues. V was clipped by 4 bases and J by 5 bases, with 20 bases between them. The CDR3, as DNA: TGTGCCAGCAGTGGGGTTAGCGGCGCCCATCGGGAGACCCAGTACTTC. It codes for CASSGVSGAHRETQYF.

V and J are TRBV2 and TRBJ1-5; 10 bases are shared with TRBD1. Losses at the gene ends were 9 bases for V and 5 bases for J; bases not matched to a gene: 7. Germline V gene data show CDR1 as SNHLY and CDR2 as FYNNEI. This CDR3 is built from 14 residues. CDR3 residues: CASGTGEGHQPQHF. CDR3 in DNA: TGTGCCAGTGGGACAGGGGAAGGCCATCAGCCCCAGCATTTT.

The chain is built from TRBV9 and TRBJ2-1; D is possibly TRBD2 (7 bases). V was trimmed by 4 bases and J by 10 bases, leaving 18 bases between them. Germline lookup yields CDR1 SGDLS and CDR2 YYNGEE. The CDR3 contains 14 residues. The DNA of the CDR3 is TGTGCCAGCAGCCGGACCGGGGGGCCTCAGGAGCAGTTCTTC. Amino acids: CASSRTGGPQEQFF.

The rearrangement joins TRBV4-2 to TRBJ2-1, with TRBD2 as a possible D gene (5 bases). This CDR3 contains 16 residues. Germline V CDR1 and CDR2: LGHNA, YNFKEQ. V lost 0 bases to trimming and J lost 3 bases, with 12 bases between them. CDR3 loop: CASSQDPGLDYNEQFF. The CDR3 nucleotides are TGTGCCAGCAGCCAAGACCCCGGACTTGACTACAATGAGCAGTTCTTC.

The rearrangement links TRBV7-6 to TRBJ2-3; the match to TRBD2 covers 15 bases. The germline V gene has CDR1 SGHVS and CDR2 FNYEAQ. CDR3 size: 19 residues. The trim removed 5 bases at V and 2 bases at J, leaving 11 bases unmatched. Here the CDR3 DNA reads TGTGCCAGCAGCATTCGGACTAGCGGGAGGGCTTTAGACACAGATACGCAGTATTTT. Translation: CASSIRTSGRALDTDTQYF.

The CDR3 region is CASSQTGGIETQYF. CDR3 bases: TGCGCCAGCAGCCAGACAGGGGGTATCGAGACCCAGTACTTC. The rearrangement joins TRBV4-1 to TRBJ2-5; 9 nucleotides agree with TRBD1. The junction had 4 bases not matched to a gene; V was cut back by 3 bases and J by 5 bases. Germline CDR1 is MGHRA and CDR2 is YSYEKL. This CDR3 contains 14 residues.

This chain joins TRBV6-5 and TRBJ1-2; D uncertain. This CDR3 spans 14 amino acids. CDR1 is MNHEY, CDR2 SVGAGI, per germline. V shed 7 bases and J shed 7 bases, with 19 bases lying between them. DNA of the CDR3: TGTGCCAGCAACTTACGTCCAGGAATGGGTGGCTACACCTTC. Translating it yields CASNLRPGMGGYTF.

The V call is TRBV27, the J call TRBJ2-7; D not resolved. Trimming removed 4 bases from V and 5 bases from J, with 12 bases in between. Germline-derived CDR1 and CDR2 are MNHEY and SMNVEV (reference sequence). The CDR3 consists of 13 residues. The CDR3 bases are TGTGCCAGCAGTTATGGATCCGGAGACGAGCAGTACTTC. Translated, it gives CASSYGSGDEQYF.

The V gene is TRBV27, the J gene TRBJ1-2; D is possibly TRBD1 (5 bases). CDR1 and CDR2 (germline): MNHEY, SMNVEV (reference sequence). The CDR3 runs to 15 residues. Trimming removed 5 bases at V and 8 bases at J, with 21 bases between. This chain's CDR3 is CASSVTGGLFGGYTF. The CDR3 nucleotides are TGTGCCAGCAGTGTTACGGGGGGACTCTTTGGGGGCTACACCTTC.

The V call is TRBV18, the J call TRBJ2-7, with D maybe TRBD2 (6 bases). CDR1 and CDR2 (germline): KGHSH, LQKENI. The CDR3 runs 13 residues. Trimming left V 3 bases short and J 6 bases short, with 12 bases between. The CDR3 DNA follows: TGTGCCAGCTCACCGCGGGACTCGTCCGAGCAGTACTTC. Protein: CASSPRDSSEQYF.

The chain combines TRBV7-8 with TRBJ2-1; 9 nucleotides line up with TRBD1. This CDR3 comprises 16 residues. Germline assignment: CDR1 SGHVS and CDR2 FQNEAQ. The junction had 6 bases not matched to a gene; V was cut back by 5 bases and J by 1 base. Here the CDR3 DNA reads TGTGCCAGCAGCCAAGCCGGGACAGGGTCCTACAATGAGCAGTTCTTC. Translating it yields CASSQAGTGSYNEQFF. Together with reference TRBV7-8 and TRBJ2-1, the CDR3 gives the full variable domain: GAGVSQSPRYKVAKRGQDVALRCDPISGHVSLFWYQQALGQGPEFLTYFQNEAQLDKSGLPSDRFFAERPEGSVSTLKIQRTQQEDSAVYLCASSQAGTGSYNEQFFGPGTRLTVL.

The CDR3 protein is CASSLPGNAQYF. In nucleotides, the CDR3 is TGTGCCAGCAGCTTGCCGGGGAACGCGCAGTACTTC. The chain employs TRBV5-6 and TRBJ2-7; D is possibly TRBD2 (5 bases). CDR3 size: 12 residues. Germline CDR1 and CDR2: SGHDT and YYEEEE. The ends were cut back, 1 base at V and 9 bases at J, with 11 bases in the middle.

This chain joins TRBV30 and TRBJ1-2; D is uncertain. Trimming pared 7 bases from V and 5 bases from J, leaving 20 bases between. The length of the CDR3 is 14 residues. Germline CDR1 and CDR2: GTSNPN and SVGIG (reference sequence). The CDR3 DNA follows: TGTGCCTTCGAGGCGGGCAGATCCCATTATGGCTACACCTTC. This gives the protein CAFEAGRSHYGYTF.

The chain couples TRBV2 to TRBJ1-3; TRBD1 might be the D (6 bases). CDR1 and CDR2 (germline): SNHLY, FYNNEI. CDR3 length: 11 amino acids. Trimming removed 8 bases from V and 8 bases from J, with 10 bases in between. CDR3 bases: TGTGCCAGCCGTCCAGGGGACACCATATATTTT. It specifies CASRPGDTIYF.

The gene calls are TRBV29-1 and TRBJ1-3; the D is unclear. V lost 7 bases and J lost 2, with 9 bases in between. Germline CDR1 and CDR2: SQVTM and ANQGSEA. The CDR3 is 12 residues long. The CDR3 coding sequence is TGCAGCGCACGGTTAGCTGGAAACACCATATATTTT. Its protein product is CSARLAGNTIYF.

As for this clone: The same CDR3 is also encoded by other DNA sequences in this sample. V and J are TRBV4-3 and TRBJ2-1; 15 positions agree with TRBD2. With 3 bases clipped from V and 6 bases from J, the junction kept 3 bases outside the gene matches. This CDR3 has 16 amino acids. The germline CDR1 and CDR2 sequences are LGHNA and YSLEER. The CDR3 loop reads CASSQVGLAGGNEQFF. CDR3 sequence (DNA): TGCGCCAGCAGCCAGGTGGGACTAGCGGGAGGCAATGAGCAGTTCTTC.

In nucleotides, the CDR3 is TGTGCCAGCAGCTCTTACAGGGGAAGCACAGATACGCAGTATTTT. Protein sequence: CASSSYRGSTDTQYF. The chain couples TRBV5-6 to TRBJ2-3, with 7 positions matching TRBD1. The CDR3 has 15 amino acids. Germline assignment: CDR1 SGHDT and CDR2 YYEEEE. J gave up 0 bases and V 3 bases, and 4 bases lay outside the gene matches.

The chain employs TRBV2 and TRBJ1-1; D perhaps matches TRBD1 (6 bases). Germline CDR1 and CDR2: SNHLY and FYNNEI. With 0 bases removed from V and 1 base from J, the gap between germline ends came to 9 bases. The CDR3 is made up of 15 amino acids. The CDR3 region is CASSEASRGNTEAFF. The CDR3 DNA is TGTGCCAGCAGTGAAGCTTCCAGGGGGAACACTGAAGCTTTCTTT.